The T cell receptor beta chain under discussion was sequenced for a study of shared clonotypes between healthy human individuals. The V gene's germline CDR1 is MNHNS and CDR2 SASEGT. The CDR3 contains 14 residues. The V gene lost 5 bases and the J gene lost 4 bases, with 15 bases spanning the gap. The assay was immunoSEQ multiplex PCR, and TCRdb's table has in-frame clones only and misses some. The sample includes almost 750,000 clones, around 77% of them seen just once. The sequence came from a young woman in good health. Input material: memory CD4+ T cells sorted from blood. Subset in this sample: CD45RA-negative fraction. The chain combines TRBV6-1 with TRBJ2-7, with D possibly matching TRBD1 (5 bases). The DNA of the CDR3 is TGTGCCAGCAGTAGGGCAGGGTATGGGTACGAGCAGTACTTC. This gives the protein CASSRAGYGYEQYF.